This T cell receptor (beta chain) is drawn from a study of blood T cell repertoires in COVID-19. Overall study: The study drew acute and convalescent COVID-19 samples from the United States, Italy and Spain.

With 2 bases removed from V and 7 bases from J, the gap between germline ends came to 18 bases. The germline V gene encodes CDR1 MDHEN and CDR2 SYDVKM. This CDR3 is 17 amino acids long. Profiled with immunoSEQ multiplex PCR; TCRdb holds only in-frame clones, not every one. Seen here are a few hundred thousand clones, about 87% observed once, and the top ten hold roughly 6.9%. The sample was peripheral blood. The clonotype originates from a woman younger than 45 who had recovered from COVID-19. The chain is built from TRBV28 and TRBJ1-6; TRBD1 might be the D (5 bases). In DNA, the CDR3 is TGTGCCAGCAGTTTAATCCGAGGTACAGGCGCGAATTCACCCCTCCACTTT. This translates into CASSLIRGTGANSPLHF.